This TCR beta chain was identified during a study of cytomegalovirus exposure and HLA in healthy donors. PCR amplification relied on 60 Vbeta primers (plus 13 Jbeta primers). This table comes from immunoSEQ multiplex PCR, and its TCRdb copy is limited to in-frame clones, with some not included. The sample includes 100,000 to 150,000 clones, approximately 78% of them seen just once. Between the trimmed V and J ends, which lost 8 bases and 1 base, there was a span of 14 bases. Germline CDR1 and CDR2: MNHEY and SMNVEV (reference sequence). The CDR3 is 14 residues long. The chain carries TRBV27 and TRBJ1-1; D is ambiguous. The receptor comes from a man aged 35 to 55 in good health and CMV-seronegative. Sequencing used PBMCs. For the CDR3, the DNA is TGTGCCAGCGGGCCCCTGTTGGGGAACACTGAAGCTTTCTTT. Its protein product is CASGPLLGNTEAFF.